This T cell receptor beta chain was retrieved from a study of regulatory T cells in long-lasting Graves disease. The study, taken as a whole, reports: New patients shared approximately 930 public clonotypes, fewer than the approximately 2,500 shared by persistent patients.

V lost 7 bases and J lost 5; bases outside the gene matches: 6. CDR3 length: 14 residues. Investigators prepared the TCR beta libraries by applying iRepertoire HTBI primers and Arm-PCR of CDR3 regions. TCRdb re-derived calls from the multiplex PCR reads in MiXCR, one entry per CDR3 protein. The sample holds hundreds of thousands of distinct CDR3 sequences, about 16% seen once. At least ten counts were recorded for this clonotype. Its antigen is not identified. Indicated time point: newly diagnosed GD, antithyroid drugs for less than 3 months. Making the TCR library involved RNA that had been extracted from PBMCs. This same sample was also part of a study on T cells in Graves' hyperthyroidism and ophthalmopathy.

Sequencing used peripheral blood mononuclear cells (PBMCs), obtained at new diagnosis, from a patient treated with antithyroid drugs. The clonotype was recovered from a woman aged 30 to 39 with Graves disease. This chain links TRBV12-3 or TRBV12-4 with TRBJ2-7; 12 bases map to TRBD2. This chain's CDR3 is CASTLLAGGNEQYF. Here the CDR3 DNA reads TGTGCCAGCACCTTACTAGCGGGAGGTAACGAGCAGTACTTC.